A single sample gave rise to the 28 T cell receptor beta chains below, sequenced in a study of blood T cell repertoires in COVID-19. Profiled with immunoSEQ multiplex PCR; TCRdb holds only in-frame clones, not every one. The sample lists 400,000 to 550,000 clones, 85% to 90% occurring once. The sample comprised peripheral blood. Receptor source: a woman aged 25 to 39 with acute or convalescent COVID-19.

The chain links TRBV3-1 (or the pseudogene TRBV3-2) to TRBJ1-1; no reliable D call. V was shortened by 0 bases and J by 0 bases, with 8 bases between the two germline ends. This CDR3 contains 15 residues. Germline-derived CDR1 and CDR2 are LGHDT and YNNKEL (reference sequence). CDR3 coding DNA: TGTGCCAGCAGCCAAGATGGTGCGATGAACACTGAAGCTTTCTTT. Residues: CASSQDGAMNTEAFF.

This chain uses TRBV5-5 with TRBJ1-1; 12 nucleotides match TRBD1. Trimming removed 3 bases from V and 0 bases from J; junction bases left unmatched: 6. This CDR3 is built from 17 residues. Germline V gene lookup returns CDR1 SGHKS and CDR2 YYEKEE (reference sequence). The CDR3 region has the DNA TGTGCCAGCAGCTCCCCGGGGACAGGGGGCATGAACACTGAAGCTTTCTTT. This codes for CASSSPGTGGMNTEAFF.

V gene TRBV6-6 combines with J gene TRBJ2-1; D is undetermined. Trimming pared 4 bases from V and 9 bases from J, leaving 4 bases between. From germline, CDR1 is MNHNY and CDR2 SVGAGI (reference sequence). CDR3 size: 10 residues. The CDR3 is CASSSGEQFF. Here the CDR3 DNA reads TGTGCCAGCAGTTCGGGTGAGCAGTTCTTC.

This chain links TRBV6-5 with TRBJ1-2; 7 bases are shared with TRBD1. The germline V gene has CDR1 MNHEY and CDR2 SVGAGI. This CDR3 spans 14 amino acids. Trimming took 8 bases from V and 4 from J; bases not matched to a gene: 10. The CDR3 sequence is CASGRQGHGYGYTF. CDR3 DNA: TGTGCCAGCGGGCGACAGGGACATGGCTATGGCTACACCTTC.

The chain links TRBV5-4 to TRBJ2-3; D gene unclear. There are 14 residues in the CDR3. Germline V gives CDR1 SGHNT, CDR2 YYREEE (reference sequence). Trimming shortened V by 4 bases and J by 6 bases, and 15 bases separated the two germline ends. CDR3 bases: TGTGCCAGCAGCCAATACCGTAGCAGCGATACGCAGTATTTT. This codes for CASSQYRSSDTQYF.

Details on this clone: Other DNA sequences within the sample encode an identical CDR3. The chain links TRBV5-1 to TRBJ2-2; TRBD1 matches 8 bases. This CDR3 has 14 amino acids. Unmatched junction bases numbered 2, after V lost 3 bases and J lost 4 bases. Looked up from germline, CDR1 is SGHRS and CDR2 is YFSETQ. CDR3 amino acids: CASSSGQGTGELFF. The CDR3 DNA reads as TGCGCCAGCAGCTCCGGACAGGGCACCGGGGAGCTGTTTTTT.

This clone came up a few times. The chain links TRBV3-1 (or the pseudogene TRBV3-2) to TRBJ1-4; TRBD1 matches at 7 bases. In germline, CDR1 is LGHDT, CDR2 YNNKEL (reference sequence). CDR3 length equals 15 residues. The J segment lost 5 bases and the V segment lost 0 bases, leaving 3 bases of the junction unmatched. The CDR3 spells CASSQDPGGNEKLFF. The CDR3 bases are TGTGCCAGCAGCCAAGATCCAGGGGGGAATGAAAAACTGTTTTTT.

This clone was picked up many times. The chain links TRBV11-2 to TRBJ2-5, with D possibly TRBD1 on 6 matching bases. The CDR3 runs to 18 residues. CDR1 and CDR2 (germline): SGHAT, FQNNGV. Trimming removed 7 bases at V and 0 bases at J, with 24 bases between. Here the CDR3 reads CASTARGFGWRDQETQYF. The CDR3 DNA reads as TGTGCCAGCACCGCTAGGGGGTTTGGTTGGCGGGACCAAGAGACCCAGTACTTC.

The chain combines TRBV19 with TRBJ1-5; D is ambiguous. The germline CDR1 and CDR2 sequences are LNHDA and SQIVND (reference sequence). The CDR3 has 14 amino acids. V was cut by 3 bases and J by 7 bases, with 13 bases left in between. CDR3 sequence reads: CASSITIGRQPQHF. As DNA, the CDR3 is TGTGCCAGTAGTATTACGATAGGGAGGCAGCCCCAGCATTTT.

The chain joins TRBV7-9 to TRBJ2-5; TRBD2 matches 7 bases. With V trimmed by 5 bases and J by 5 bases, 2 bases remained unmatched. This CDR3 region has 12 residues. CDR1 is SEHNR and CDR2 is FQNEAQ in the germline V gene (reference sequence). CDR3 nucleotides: TGTGCCAGCAGCCGGGGAGGGGAGACCCAGTACTTC. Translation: CASSRGGETQYF.

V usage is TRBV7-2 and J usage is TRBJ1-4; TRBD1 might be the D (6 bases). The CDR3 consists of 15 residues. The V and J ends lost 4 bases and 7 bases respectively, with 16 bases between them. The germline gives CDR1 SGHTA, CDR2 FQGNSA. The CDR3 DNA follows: TGTGCCAGCAGCTCAAGGGGGGGGAGGATTGAAAAACTGTTTTTT. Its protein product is CASSSRGGRIEKLFF.

CDR3 protein: CSVAQGAEKLFF. CDR3 in DNA: TGCAGCGTTGCACAGGGGGCGGAAAAACTGTTTTTT. J is TRBJ1-4 and V is TRBV29-1; TRBD1 matches 9 bases. The CDR3 extends over 12 amino acids. CDR1 SQVTM and CDR2 ANQGSEA come from the germline V gene. V shed 4 bases, J shed 8 bases, and the junction held 2 bases outside the gene matches.

CDR3 loop: CASSVRDFQETQYF. CDR3 bases: TGTGCCAGCAGCGTCCGGGACTTCCAAGAGACCCAGTACTTC. This rearrangement joins TRBV9 to TRBJ2-5, with D possibly being TRBD2 (6 bases). V gave up 2 bases and J gave up 1 base, with 9 bases separating them. The CDR3 is made up of 14 amino acids. CDR1 is SGDLS and CDR2 is YYNGEE in the germline V gene.

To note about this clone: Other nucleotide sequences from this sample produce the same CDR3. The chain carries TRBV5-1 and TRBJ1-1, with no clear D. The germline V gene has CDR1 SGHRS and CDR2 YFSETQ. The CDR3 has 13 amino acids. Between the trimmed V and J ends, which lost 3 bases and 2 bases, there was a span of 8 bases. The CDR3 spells CASSSQLNTEAFF. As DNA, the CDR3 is TGCGCCAGCAGCTCGCAACTTAACACTGAAGCTTTCTTT.

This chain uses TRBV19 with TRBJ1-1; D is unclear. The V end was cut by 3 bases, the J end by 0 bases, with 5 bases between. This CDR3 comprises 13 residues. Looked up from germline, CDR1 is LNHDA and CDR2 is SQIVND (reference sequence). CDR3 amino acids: CASSIIMNTEAFF. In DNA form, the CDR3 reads TGTGCCAGTAGTATTATAATGAACACTGAAGCTTTCTTT. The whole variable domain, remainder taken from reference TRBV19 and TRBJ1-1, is DGGITQSPKYLFRKEGQNVTLSCEQNLNHDAMYWYRQDPGQGLRLIYYSQIVNDFQKGDIAEGYSVSREKKESFPLTVTSAQKNPTAFYLCASSIIMNTEAFFGQGTRLTVV.

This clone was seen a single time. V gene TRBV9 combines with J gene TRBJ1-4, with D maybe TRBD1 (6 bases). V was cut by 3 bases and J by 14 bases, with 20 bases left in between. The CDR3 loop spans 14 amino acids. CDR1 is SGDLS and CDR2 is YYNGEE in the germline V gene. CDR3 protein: CASSGHRDPVMLFF. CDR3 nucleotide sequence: TGTGCCAGCAGCGGCCACAGGGATCCCGTAATGCTGTTTTTT.

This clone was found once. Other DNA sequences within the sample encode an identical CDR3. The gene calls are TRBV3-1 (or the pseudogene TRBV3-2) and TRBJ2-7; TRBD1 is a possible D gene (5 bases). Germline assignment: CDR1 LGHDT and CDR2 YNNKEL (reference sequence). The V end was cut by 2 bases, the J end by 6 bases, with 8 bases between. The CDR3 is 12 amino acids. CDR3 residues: CASSQTGREQYF. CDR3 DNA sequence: TGTGCCAGCAGCCAAACAGGCCGCGAGCAGTACTTC.

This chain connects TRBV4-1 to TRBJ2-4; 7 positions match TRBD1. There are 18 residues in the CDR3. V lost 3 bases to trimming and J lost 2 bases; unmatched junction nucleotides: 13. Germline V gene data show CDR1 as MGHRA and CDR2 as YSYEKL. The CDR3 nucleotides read TGCGCCAGCAGCCAGGGAAGATCGACAGGGATGTCCAAAAACATTCAGTACTTC. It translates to CASSQGRSTGMSKNIQYF.

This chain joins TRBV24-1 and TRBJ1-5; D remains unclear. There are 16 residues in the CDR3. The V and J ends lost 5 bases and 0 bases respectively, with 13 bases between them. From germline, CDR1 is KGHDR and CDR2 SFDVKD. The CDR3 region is CATSASGVHSNQPQHF. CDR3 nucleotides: TGTGCCACCAGTGCTTCTGGAGTTCATAGCAATCAGCCCCAGCATTTT.

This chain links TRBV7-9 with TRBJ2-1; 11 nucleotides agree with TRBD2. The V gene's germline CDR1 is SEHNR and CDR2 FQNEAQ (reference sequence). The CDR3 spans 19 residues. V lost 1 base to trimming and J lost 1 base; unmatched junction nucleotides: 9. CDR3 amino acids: CASSLVLAGGLFSYNEQFF. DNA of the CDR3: TGTGCCAGCAGCTTAGTTCTAGCGGGGGGCCTATTTTCCTACAATGAGCAGTTCTTC.

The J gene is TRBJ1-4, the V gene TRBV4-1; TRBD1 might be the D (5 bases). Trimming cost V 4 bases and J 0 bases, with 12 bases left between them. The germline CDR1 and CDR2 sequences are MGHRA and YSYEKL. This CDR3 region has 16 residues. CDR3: CASSRRSTATNEKLFF. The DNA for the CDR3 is TGCGCCAGCAGCCGCCGCTCGACAGCAACTAATGAAAAACTGTTTTTT.

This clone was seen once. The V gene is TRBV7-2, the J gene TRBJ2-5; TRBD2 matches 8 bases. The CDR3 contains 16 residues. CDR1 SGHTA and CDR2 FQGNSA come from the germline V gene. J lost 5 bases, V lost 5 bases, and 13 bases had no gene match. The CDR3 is CASSQNWRGAGETQYF. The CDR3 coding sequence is TGTGCCAGCAGCCAAAACTGGCGGGGGGCCGGTGAGACCCAGTACTTC.

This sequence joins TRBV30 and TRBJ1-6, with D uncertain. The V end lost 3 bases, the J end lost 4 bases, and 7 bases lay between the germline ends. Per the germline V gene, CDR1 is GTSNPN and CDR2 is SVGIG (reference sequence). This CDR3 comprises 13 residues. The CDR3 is CAWSGEYNSPLHF. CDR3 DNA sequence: TGTGCCTGGAGCGGGGAGTATAATTCACCCCTCCACTTT.

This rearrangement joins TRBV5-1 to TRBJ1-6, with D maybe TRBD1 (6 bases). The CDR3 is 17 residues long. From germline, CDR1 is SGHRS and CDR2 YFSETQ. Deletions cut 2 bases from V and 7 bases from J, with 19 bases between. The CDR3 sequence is CASSFRGADNSNSPLHF. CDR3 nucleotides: TGCGCCAGCAGCTTCCGGGGGGCCGACAACTCAAATTCACCCCTCCACTTT. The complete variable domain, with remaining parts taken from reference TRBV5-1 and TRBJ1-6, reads KAGVTQTPRYLIKTRGQQVTLSCSPISGHRSVSWYQQTPGQGLQFLFEYFSETQRNKGNFPGRFSGRQFSNSRSEMNVSTLELGDSALYLCASSFRGADNSNSPLHFGNGTRLTVT.

In DNA, the CDR3 is TGCAGCGTTGAATCGGGGGTGAGGGGCTACACCTTC. Encoded protein: CSVESGVRGYTF. This rearrangement joins TRBV29-1 to TRBJ1-2, with D tentatively TRBD1 (5 bases). The CDR3 covers 12 residues. V lost 2 bases and J 8 bases, leaving 12 bases between the germline ends. Per the germline V gene, CDR1 is SQVTM and CDR2 is ANQGSEA.

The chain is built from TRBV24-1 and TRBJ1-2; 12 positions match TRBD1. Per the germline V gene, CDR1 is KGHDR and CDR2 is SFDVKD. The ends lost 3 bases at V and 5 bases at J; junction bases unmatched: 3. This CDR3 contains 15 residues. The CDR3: CATSDPGQGAYGYTF. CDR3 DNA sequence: TGTGCCACCAGTGATCCGGGACAGGGGGCTTATGGCTACACCTTC.

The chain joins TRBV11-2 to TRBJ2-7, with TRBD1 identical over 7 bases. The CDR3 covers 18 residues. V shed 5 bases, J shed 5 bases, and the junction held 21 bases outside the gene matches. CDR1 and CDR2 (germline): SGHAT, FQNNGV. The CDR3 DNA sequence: TGTGCCAGCAGCCGACGTTTACTTCCGACTCCCAGGGGGAACGAGCAGTACTTC. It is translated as CASSRRLLPTPRGNEQYF.

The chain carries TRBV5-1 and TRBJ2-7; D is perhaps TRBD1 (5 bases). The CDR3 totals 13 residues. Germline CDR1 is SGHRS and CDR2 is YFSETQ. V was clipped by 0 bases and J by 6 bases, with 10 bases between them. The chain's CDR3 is CASSLDRYLEQYF. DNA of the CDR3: TGCGCCAGCAGCTTGGACAGGTATCTCGAGCAGTACTTC.